This is a list of T cell receptor beta chains from one sample in a study of T cell repertoires in cytomegalovirus infection. From the reads, TCRdb called clonotypes with MiXCR, one entry per CDR3 protein. The table includes hundreds of thousands of distinct CDR3 sequences, roughly 36% detected once. These TCRs are of unknown antigen specificity. This specimen was cultured PBMCs, taken from culture after CMV antigen stimulation. The receptors stem from a human donor in good health (CMV status not recorded). Some clones in this sample may be carry-over from other donors' samples. The CDR3 runs from the conserved cysteine through the conserved F or W. Each record gives: clone size, J gene, CDR3 length, D gene, V gene, CDR3 DNA, CDR3 protein. A D gene is named only where the DNA matches it firmly. The size of a clone is reported for some rows only, either as once, few or many, or as a class for expanded clones.

many,TRBJ2-7,14,TRBD1,TRBV7-2,TGTGCCAGCAGCCCCGGGACAGGGAACGACGAGCAGTACTTC,CASSPGTGNDEQYF
NA,TRBJ2-1,12,NA,TRBV20-1,TGCAGTGCTTCCAGGCTATCGGATGAGCAGTTCTTC,CSASRLSDEQFF
NA,TRBJ1-1,15,TRBD1,TRBV6-6,TGTGCCAGCGGGACAGGGCTAGGGGAGGACACTGAAGCTTTCTTT,CASGTGLGEDTEAFF
NA,TRBJ2-5,14,NA,TRBV12-5,TGTGCTAGTGGTTTGCCACAGGTTTTGAAGACCCAGTACTTC,CASGLPQVLKTQYF
NA,TRBJ2-5,15,TRBD2,TRBV12-3/TRBV12-4,TGTGCCAGCGGCGGACTAGCGGGCCTCCAAGAGACCCAGTACTTC,CASGGLAGLQETQYF
NA,TRBJ1-4,16,NA,TRBV4-1,TGCGCCAGCAGCCAAGCACAGCAGGGGTTTAATGAAAAACTGTTTTTT,CASSQAQQGFNEKLFF
many,TRBJ2-5,16,TRBD2,TRBV7-8,TGTGCCAGCAGTTCCCTCGGCGGGAGCCTCCAAGAGACCCAGTACTTC,CASSSLGGSLQETQYF
NA,TRBJ1-1,11,NA,TRBV5-6,TGTGCCAGCAGCTTGACAGATGAAGCTTTCTTT,CASSLTDEAFF
few,TRBJ1-4,16,TRBD1,TRBV27,TGTGCCAGCAGTTCGACTGACAGGGCTGGTTGGGAAAAACTGTTTTTT,CASSSTDRAGWEKLFF
NA,TRBJ2-1,14,TRBD2,TRBV15,TGTGCCACCAGCGCCAAGCGGGAGACCCATGAGCAGTTCTTC,CATSAKRETHEQFF
many,TRBJ1-5,15,NA,TRBV7-2,TGTGCCAGCAGCCCCGCCGGGGGTAGCAATCAGCCCCAGCATTTT,CASSPAGGSNQPQHF
NA,TRBJ2-7,16,TRBD1,TRBV6-2/TRBV6-3,TGTGCCAGCAGGAGAGGGACAGGTACGGTCGACTACGAGCAGTACTTC,CASRRGTGTVDYEQYF
NA,TRBJ2-5,12,NA,TRBV28,TGTGCCAGCAGTTCCCAGCGGGAGACCCAGTACTTC,CASSSQRETQYF
NA,TRBJ1-2,17,NA,TRBV9,TGTGCCAGCAGCGTAGCCCCAAGCTCCGGGTCCACCTATGGCTACACCTTC,CASSVAPSSGSTYGYTF
NA,TRBJ2-1,16,NA,TRBV9,TGTGCCAGCAGCCCCCTCATTACGGCTAGGCTACATGAGCAGTTCTTC,CASSPLITARLHEQFF
few,TRBJ2-3,14,TRBD1,TRBV27,TGTGCCAGCAGTCCGTGGACAGGAGCAGATACGCAGTATTTT,CASSPWTGADTQYF
NA,TRBJ1-1,13,NA,TRBV2,TGTGCCAGCAGTGTCGGAATGAACACTGAAGCTTTCTTT,CASSVGMNTEAFF
NA,TRBJ2-1,15,NA,TRBV7-9,TGTGCCAGCAGCTCGGGGCGGGGACCTTGGGGTGAGCAGTTCTTC,CASSSGRGPWGEQFF
NA,TRBJ2-5,18,TRBD2,TRBV4-1,TGTGCCAGCAGCACCCGGACTAGCGGGGGCCGAACTCAAGAGACCCAGTACTTC,CASSTRTSGGRTQETQYF